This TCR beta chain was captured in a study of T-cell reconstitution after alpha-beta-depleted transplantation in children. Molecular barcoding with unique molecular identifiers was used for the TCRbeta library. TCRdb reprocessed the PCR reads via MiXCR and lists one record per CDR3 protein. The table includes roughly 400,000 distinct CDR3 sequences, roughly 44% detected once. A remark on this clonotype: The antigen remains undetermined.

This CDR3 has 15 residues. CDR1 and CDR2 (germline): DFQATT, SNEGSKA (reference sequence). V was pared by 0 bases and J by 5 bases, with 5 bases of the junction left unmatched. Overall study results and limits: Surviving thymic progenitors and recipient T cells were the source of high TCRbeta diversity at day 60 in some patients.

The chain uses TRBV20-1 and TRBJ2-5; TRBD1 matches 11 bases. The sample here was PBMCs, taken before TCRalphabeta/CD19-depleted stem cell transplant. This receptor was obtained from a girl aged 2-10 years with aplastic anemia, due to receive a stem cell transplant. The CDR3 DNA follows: TGCAGTGCTAGAGACCGGGACAGGGGGTGGGAGACCCAGTACTTC. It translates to CSARDRDRGWETQYF.